These 8 T cell receptor beta chains share one sample of origin, sequenced in a study of OX40 agonist ivuxolimab in advanced cancers. Sequenced by immunoSEQ multiplex PCR; TCRdb stores in-frame clones only, minus some. The sample holds roughly 29,000 clones, more than 85% seen once. The specimen was CD4+ or CD8+ T cells sorted from blood, collected in a trial of the OX40 agonist ivuxolimab. The receptor set was obtained from an adult with an advanced solid tumor such as melanoma, head and neck, liver or kidney cancer.

This chain uses TRBV9 with TRBJ1-3; 9 bases map to TRBD1. Germline CDR1 SGDLS, CDR2 YYNGEE. J was trimmed by 3 bases and V by 3 bases; bases with no gene match: 7. This CDR3 comprises 16 residues. CDR3 sequence (DNA): TGTGCCAGCAGCGCCCCCGGGACAGGGATTGGAAACACCATATATTTT. Translating gives CASSAPGTGIGNTIYF.

The V call is TRBV9, the J call TRBJ2-2; possible D gene TRBD2, 6 bases. The V gene lost 3 bases and the J gene lost 4 bases, with 13 bases spanning the gap. The germline V gene encodes CDR1 SGDLS and CDR2 YYNGEE. The CDR3 has 15 amino acids. The CDR3 sequence: CASSGGTLPTGELFF. As DNA, the CDR3 is TGTGCCAGCAGCGGGGGGACTCTTCCCACCGGGGAGCTGTTTTTT.

V usage is TRBV6-1 and J usage is TRBJ2-2, with D unclear. Trimming left V 8 bases short and J 6 bases short, with 10 bases between. Germline V gene data show CDR1 as MNHNS and CDR2 as SASEGT. The CDR3 has 12 amino acids. CDR3 nucleotides: TGTGCCAGCCGCCCTAGGGCCGGGGAGCTGTTTTTT. Protein: CASRPRAGELFF.

The chain recombines TRBV7-2 with TRBJ2-7; possibly TRBD2 for D (6 bases). Trimming removed 0 bases from V and 6 bases from J, with 9 bases in between. Germline V lookup: CDR1 SGHTA, CDR2 FQGNSA. The CDR3 has 13 residues. CDR3 sequence (DNA): TGTGCCAGCAGCTTAGCGGGAGGTCCCGAGCAGTACTTC. The encoded protein is CASSLAGGPEQYF.

This clone was seen only once. The V and J genes are TRBV5-6 and TRBJ1-5; D ambiguous. The CDR3 is 14 amino acids. Germline V gene sequence: CDR1 SGHDT, CDR2 YYEEEE. The ends were cut back, 4 bases at V and 3 bases at J, with 11 bases in the middle. The CDR3 spells CASSEWTDNQPQHF. The CDR3 coding sequence is TGTGCCAGCAGCGAATGGACTGACAATCAGCCCCAGCATTTT.

The genes are TRBV11-2 and TRBJ2-7; 8 nucleotides align to TRBD2. CDR3 length: 15 residues. Unmatched junction bases numbered 4, after V lost 1 base and J lost 2 bases. From germline, CDR1 is SGHAT and CDR2 FQNNGV. The CDR3 region has the DNA TGTGCCAGCAGCTTAGGTGCGGGGGGCCCCTACGAGCAGTACTTC. It translates to CASSLGAGGPYEQYF. Based on the CDR3 plus reference TRBV11-2 and TRBJ2-7, the full variable domain is EAGVAQSPRYKIIEKRQSVAFWCNPISGHATLYWYQQILGQGPKLLIQFQNNGVVDDSQLPKDRFSAERLKGVDSTLKIQPAKLEDSAVYLCASSLGAGGPYEQYFGPGTRLTVT.

V is TRBV6-7 and J is TRBJ1-1, with D tentatively TRBD1 (6 bases). TRBV6-7 carries the ORF label, with uncertain function. The length of the CDR3 is 16 residues. The V and J ends lost 0 bases and 4 bases respectively, with 15 bases between them. In DNA, the CDR3 is TGTGCCAGCAGTTACTCGGGGGGGCAGGGCGGCACTGAAGCTTTCTTT. Translating it yields CASSYSGGQGGTEAFF.

The rearrangement uses TRBV6-5 and TRBJ1-5; 8 positions agree with TRBD1. The V and J ends lost 6 bases and 4 bases, in that order; junction bases with no gene match: 5. CDR1 and CDR2 (germline): MNHEY, SVGAGI. CDR3 length equals 14 residues. CDR3 sequence reads: CASRRTGRNQPQHF. CDR3 DNA: TGTGCCAGCAGGAGGACAGGGAGAAATCAGCCCCAGCATTTT.